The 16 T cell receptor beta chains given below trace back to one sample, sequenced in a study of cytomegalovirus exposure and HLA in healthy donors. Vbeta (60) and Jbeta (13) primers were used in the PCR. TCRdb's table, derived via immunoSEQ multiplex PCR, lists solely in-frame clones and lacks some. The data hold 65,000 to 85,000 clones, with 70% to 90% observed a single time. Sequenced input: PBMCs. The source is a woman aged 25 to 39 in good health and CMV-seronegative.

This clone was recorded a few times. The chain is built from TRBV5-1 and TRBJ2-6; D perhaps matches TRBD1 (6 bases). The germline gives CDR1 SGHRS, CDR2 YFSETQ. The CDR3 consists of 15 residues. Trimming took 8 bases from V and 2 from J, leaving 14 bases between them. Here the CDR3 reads CASTTGPAGANVLTF. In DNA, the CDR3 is TGCGCCAGTACTACAGGGCCGGCTGGGGCCAACGTCCTGACTTTC. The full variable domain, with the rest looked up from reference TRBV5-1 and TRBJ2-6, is KAGVTQTPRYLIKTRGQQVTLSCSPISGHRSVSWYQQTPGQGLQFLFEYFSETQRNKGNFPGRFSGRQFSNSRSEMNVSTLELGDSALYLCASTTGPAGANVLTFGAGSRLTVL.

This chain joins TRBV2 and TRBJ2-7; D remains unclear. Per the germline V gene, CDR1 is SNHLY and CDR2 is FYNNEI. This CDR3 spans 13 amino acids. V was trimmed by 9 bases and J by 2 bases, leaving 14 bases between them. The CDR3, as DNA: TGTGCCAGTACTCTGCCTTTCACCTACGAGCAGTACTTC. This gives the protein CASTLPFTYEQYF.

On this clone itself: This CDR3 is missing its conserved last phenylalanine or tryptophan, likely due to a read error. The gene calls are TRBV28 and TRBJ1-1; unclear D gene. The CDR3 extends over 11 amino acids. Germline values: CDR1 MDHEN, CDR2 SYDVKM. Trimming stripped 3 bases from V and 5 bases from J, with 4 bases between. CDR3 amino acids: CASSLRTEAFS. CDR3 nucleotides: TGTGCCAGCAGTTTGAGGACTGAAGCTTTCTCT.

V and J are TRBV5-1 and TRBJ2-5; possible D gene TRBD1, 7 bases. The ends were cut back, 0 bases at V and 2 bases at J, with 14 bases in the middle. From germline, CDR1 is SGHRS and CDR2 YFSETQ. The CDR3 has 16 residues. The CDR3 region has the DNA TGCGCCAGCAGCTTGGGCCCCCAGGGGGGACAAGAGACCCAGTACTTC. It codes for CASSLGPQGGQETQYF.

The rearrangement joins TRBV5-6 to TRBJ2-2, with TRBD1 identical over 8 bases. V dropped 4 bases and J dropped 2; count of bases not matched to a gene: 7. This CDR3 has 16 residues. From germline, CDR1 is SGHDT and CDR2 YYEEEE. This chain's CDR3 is CASSRRGQGNTGELFF. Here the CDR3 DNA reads TGTGCCAGCAGCCGGCGAGGACAGGGCAACACCGGGGAGCTGTTTTTT.

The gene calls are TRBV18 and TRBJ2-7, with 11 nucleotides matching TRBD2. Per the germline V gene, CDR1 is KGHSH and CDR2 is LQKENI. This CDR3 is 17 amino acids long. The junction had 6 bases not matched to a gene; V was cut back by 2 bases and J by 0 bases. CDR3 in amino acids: CASSPTGTSGASYEQYF. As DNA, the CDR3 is TGTGCCAGCTCACCAACCGGGACTAGCGGAGCCTCCTACGAGCAGTACTTC.

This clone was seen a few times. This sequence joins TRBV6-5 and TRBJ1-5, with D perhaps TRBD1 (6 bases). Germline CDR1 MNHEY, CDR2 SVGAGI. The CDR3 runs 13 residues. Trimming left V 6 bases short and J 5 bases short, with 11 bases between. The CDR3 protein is CASSRTEDQPQHF. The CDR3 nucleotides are TGTGCCAGCAGCCGGACAGAAGATCAGCCCCAGCATTTT.

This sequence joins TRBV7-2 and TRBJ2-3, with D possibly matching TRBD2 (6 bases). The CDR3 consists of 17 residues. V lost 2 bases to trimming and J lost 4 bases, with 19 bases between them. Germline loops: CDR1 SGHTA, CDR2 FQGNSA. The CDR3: CASSLQSAGLYPDTQYF. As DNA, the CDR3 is TGTGCCAGCAGCTTACAATCGGCGGGACTCTATCCAGATACGCAGTATTTT.

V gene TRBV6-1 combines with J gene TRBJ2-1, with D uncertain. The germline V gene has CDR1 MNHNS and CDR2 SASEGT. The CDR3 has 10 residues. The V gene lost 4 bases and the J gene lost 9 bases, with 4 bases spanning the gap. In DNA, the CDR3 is TGTGCCAGCAGTGGCGGTGAGCAGTTCTTC. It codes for CASSGGEQFF.

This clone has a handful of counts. The CDR3 protein is CGELRNTEAFF. CDR3 bases: TGTGGGGAGTTACGGAACACTGAAGCTTTCTTT. V and J are TRBV10-3 and TRBJ1-1, with D hard to call. From germline, CDR1 is ENHRY and CDR2 SYGVKD. The CDR3 sequence is 11 residues long.

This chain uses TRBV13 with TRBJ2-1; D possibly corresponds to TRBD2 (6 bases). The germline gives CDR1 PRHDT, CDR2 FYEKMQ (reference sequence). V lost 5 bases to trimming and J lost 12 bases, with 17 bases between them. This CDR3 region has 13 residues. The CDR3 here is CASSPGQGLGQFF. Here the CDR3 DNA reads TGTGCCAGCAGCCCGGGGCAGGGACTGGGGCAGTTCTTC.

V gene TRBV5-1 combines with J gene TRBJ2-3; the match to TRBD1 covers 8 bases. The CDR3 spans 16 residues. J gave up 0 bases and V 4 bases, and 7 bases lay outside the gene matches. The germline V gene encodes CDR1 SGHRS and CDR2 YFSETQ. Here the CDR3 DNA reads TGCGCCAGCAGCATTAGGACAGGGCTGAGCACAGATACGCAGTATTTT. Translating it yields CASSIRTGLSTDTQYF. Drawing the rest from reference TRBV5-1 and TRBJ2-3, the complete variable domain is KAGVTQTPRYLIKTRGQQVTLSCSPISGHRSVSWYQQTPGQGLQFLFEYFSETQRNKGNFPGRFSGRQFSNSRSEMNVSTLELGDSALYLCASSIRTGLSTDTQYFGPGTRLTVL.

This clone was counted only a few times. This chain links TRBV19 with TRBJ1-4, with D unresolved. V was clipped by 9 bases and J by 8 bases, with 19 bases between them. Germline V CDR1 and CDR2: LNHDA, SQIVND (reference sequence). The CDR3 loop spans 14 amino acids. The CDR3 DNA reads TGTGCCAGCTCTGAGCAAACGATTGCCGAAAAACTGTTTTTT. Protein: CASSEQTIAEKLFF.

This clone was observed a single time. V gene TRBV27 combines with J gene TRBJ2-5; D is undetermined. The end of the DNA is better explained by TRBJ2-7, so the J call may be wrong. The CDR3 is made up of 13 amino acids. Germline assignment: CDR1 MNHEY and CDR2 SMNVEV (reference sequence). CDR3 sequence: CASSGGDGYEQYF. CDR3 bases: TGTGCCAGCAGCGGCGGAGACGGGTACGAGCAGTACTTC.

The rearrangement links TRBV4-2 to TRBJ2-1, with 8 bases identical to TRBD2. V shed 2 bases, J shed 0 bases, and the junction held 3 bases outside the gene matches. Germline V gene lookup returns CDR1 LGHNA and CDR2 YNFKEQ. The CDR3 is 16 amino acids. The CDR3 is CASSQLTSDSYNEQFF. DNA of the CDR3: TGTGCCAGCAGCCAACTGACTAGCGACTCCTACAATGAGCAGTTCTTC.

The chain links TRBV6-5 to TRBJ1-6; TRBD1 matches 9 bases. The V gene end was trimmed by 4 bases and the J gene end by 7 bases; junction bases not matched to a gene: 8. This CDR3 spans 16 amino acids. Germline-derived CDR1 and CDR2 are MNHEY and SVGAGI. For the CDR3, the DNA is TGTGCCAGCAGTTGGGAACCGGGACAGGGAAATTCACCCCTCCACTTT. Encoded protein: CASSWEPGQGNSPLHF.